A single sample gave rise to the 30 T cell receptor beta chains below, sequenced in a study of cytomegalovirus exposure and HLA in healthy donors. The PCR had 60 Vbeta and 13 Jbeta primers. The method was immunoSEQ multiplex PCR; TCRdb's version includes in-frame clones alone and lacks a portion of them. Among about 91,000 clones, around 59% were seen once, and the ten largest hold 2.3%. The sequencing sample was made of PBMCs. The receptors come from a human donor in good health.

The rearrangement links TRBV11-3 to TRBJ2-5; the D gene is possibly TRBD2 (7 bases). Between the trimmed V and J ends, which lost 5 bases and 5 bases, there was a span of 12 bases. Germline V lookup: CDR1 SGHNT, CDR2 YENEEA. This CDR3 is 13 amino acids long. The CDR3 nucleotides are TGTGCCAGCAGCCCCCGGGGGGCGGAGACCCAGTACTTC. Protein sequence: CASSPRGAETQYF.

The CDR3: CASSQGDRGPGNTIYF. The CDR3 DNA sequence: TGCGCCAGCAGTCAAGGCGACAGGGGGCCTGGAAACACCATATATTTT. V gene TRBV23-1 combines with J gene TRBJ1-3, with 10 positions matching TRBD1. TRBV23-1 is flagged as an ORF with uncertain function. J gave up 2 bases and V 2 bases, and 3 bases lay outside the gene matches. This CDR3 contains 16 residues.

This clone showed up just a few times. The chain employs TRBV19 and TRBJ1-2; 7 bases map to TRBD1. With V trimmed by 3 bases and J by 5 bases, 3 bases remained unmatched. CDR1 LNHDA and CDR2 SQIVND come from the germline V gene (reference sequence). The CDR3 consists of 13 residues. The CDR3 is CASSMTGSYGYTF. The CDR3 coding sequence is TGTGCCAGTAGTATGACAGGGTCTTATGGCTACACCTTC. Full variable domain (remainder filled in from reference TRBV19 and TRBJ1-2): DGGITQSPKYLFRKEGQNVTLSCEQNLNHDAMYWYRQDPGQGLRLIYYSQIVNDFQKGDIAEGYSVSREKKESFPLTVTSAQKNPTAFYLCASSMTGSYGYTFGSGTRLTVV.

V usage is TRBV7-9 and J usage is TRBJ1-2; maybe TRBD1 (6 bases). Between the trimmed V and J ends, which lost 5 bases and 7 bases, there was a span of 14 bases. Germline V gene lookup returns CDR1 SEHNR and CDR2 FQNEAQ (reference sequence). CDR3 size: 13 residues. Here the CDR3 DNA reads TGTGCCAGCAGCCCACAGGGTTACTCTGGCTACACCTTC. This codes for CASSPQGYSGYTF.

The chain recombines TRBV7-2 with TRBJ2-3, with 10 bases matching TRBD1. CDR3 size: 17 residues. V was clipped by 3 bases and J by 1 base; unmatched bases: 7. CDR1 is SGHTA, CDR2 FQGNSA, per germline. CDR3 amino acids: CASSLITGTGGTDTQYF. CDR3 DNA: TGTGCCAGCAGCTTGATCACCGGGACAGGGGGCACAGATACGCAGTATTTT.

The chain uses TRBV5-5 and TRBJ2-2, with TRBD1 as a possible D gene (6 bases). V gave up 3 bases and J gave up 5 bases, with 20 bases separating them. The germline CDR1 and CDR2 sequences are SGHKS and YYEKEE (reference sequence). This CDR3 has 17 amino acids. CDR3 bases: TGTGCCAGCAGCTCTGGGGTGAACAGGGCAACAACCGGGGAGCTGTTTTTT. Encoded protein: CASSSGVNRATTGELFF.

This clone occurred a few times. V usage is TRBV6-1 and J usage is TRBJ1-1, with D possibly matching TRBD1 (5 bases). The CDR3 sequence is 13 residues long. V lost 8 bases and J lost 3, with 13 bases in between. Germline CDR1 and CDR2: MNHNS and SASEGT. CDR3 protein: CASVWGGDTEAFF. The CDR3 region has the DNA TGTGCCAGCGTTTGGGGGGGGGACACTGAAGCTTTCTTT.

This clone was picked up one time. Written as DNA, the CDR3 is TGTGCCAGCAGCTTCGGGACAGGGGGTGAAGCTTTCTTT. This translates into CASSFGTGGEAFF. This rearrangement joins TRBV5-5 to TRBJ1-1; 11 nucleotides agree with TRBD1. The J segment lost 7 bases and the V segment lost 2 bases, leaving 1 base of the junction unmatched. The CDR3 loop spans 13 amino acids. Germline values: CDR1 SGHKS, CDR2 YYEKEE (reference sequence).

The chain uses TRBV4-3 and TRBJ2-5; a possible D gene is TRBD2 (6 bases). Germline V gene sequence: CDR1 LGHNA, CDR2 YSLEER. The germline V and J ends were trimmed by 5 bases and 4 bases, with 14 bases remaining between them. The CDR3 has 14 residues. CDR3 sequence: CASSMAGYGETQYF. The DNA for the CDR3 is TGCGCCAGCAGCATGGCGGGGTACGGAGAGACCCAGTACTTC.

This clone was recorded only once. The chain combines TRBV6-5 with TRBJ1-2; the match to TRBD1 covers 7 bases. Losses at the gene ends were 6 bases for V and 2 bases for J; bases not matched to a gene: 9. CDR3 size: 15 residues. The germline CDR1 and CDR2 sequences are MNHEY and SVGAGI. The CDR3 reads CASSVQGLLNYGYTF. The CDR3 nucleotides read TGTGCCAGCAGCGTACAGGGGCTCCTAAACTATGGCTACACCTTC.

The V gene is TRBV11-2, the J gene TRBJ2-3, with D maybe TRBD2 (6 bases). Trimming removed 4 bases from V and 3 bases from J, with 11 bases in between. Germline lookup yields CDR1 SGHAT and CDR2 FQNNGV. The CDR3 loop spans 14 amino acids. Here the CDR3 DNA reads TGTGCCAGCAGCTCCAGGGCGGGGACAGATACGCAGTATTTT. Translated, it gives CASSSRAGTDTQYF.

CDR3 in DNA: TGCAGCGTTCGGACAGGGCGTGGTGGAGATACGCAGTATTTT. It translates to CSVRTGRGGDTQYF. This sequence joins TRBV29-1 and TRBJ2-3; 8 positions match TRBD1. V gave up 5 bases and J gave up 5 bases; unmatched junction bases: 9. This CDR3 region has 14 residues. The germline gives CDR1 SQVTM, CDR2 ANQGSEA.

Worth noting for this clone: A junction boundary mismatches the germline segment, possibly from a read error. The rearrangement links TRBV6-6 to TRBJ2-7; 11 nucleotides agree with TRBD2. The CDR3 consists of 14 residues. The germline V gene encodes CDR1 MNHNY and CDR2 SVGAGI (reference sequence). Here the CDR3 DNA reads TGTGCCAGCAGTTTAGCGGGGGGGCCAGGTTCCTCCCTCTTC. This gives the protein CASSLAGGPGSSLF.

DNA of the CDR3: TGTGCCAGCTCAGTCCCGTTGGACACCGGGGAGCTGTTTTTT. Its translation: CASSVPLDTGELFF. This sequence joins TRBV7-9 and TRBJ2-2; D is ambiguous. CDR3 length: 14 residues. Germline CDR1 and CDR2: SEHNR and FQNEAQ (reference sequence). V lost 8 bases, J lost 3 bases, and 13 bases lay in between.

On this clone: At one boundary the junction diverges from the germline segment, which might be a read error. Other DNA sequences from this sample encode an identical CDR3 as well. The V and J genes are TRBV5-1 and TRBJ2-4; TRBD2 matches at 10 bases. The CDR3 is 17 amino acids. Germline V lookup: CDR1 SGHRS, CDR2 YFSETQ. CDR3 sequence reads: CASSLPKGLAGANIQYF. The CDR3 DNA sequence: TGCGCCAGCAGCTTGCCAAAGGGGCTAGCGGGGGCAAACATTCAATACTTC.

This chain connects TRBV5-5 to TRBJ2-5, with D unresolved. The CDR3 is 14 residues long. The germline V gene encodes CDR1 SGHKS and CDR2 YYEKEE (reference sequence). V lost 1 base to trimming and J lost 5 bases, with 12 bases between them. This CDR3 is CASSLWLVYETQYF. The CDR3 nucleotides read TGTGCCAGCAGCTTGTGGCTAGTTTACGAGACCCAGTACTTC.

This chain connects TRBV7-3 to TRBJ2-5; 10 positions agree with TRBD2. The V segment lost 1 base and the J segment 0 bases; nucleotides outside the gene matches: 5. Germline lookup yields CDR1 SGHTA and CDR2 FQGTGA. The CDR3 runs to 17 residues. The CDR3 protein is CASSLIRAGGHQETQYF. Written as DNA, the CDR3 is TGTGCCAGCAGCTTAATACGAGCGGGGGGGCACCAAGAGACCCAGTACTTC.

CDR3 nucleotide sequence: TGTGCCATCAGTGAACAGGGCTACAATGAGCAGTTCTTC. This translates into CAISEQGYNEQFF. The rearrangement joins TRBV10-3 to TRBJ2-1; tentatively, D is TRBD1 (6 bases). The CDR3 is 13 residues long. Trimming cost V 3 bases and J 3 bases, with 6 bases left between them. The germline V gene has CDR1 ENHRY and CDR2 SYGVKD.

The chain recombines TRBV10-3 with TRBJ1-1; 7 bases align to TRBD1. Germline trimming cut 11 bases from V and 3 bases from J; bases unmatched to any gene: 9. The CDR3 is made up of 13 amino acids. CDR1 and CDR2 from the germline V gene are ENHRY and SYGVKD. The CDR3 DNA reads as TGTGCCGCGACAGGGAGATCTGACACTGAAGCTTTCTTT. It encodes CAATGRSDTEAFF.

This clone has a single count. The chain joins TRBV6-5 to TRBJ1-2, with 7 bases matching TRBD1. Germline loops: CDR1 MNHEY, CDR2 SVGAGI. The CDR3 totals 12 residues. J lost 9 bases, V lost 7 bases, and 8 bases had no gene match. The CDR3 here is CASTLAGGRYTF. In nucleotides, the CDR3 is TGTGCCAGCACCTTAGCAGGGGGACGCTACACCTTC.

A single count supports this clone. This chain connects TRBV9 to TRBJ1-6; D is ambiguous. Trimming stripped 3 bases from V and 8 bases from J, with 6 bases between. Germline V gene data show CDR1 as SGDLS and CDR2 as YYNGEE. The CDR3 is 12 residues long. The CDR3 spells CASSGLHSPLHF. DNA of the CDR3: TGTGCCAGCAGCGGGCTCCATTCACCCCTCCACTTT.

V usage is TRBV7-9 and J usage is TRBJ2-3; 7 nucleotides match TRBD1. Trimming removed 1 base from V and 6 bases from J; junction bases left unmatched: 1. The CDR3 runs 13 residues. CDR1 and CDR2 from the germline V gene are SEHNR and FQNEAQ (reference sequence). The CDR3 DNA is TGTGCCAGCAGCTTAGGGGACAGTGATACGCAGTATTTT. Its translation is CASSLGDSDTQYF.

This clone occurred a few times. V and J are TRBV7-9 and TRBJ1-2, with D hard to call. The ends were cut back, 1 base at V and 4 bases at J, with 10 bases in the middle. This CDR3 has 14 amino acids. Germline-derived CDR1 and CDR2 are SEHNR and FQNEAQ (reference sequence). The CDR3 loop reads CASSLGARGYGYTF. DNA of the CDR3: TGTGCCAGCAGCTTAGGGGCCCGGGGCTATGGCTACACCTTC.

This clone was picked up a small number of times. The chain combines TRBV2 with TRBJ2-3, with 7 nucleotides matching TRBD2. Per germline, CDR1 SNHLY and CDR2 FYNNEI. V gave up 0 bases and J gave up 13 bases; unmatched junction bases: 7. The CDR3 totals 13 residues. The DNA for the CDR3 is TGTGCCAGCAGTGAAGCGAAAGCGGGACCTAAGTATTTT. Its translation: CASSEAKAGPKYF.

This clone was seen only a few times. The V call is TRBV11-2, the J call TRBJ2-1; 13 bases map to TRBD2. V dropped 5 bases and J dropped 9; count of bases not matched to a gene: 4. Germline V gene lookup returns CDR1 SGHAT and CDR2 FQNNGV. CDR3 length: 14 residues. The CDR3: CASSTSGGATEQFF. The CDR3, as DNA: TGTGCCAGCAGCACTAGCGGGGGGGCCACTGAGCAGTTCTTC.

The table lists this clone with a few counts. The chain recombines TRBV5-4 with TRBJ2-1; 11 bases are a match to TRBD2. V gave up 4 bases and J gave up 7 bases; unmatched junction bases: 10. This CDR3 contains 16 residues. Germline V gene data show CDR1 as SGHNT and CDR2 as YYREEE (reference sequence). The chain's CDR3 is CASSLSLAGGRNEQFF. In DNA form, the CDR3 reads TGTGCCAGCAGCCTGTCGCTAGCGGGGGGCCGGAATGAGCAGTTCTTC.

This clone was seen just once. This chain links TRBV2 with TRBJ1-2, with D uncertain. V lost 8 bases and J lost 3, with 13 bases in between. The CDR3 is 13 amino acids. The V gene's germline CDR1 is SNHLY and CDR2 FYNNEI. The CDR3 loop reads CASGIRGDYGYTF. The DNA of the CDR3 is TGTGCCAGCGGTATTCGGGGAGACTATGGCTACACCTTC.

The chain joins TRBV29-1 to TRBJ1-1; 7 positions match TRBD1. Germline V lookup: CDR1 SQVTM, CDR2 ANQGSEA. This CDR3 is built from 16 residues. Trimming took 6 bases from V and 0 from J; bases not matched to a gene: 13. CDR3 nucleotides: TGCAGCGTCCCGGGGCAGGGGGGAGTCTTGAACACTGAAGCTTTCTTT. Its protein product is CSVPGQGGVLNTEAFF.

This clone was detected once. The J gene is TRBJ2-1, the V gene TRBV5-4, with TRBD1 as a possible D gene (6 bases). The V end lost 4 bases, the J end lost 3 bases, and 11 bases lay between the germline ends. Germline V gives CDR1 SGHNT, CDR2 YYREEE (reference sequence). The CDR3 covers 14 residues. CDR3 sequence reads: CASSRGGDYNEQFF. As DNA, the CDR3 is TGTGCCAGCAGCAGAGGGGGAGACTACAATGAGCAGTTCTTC.

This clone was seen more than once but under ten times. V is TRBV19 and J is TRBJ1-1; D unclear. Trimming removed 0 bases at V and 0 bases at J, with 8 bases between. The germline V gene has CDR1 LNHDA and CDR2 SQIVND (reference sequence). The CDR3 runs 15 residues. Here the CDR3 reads CASSIEGAMNTEAFF. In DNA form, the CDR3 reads TGTGCCAGTAGTATAGAGGGAGCAATGAACACTGAAGCTTTCTTT.